The 15 T cell receptor beta chains below were found in one sample sequenced in a study of shared clonotypes between healthy human individuals. This table comes from immunoSEQ multiplex PCR, and its TCRdb copy is limited to in-frame clones, with some not included. The data hold about 500,000 clones, with more than 70% observed a single time. The material sequenced was PBMCs. The source is a woman aged 40 to 49 in good health. Some clones in this sample may be carry-over from other donors' samples.

CDR3 residues: CASSLTAHTEAFF. CDR3 nucleotide sequence: TGTGCCAGCAGTTTAACTGCCCACACTGAAGCTTTCTTT. The chain recombines TRBV27 with TRBJ1-1, with D uncertain. V was clipped by 2 bases and J by 3 bases, with 7 bases between them. Per germline, CDR1 MNHEY and CDR2 SMNVEV (reference sequence). The CDR3 extends over 13 amino acids.

This clone was detected ten times or more. V is TRBV28 and J is TRBJ1-4; TRBD1 might be the D (5 bases). This CDR3 is built from 15 residues. Trimming left V 6 bases short and J 7 bases short, with 18 bases between. Germline lookup yields CDR1 MDHEN and CDR2 SYDVKM. The CDR3 here is CASRRRVGTSEKLFF. The CDR3 DNA reads as TGTGCCAGCAGGCGCAGGGTAGGGACCAGTGAAAAACTGTTTTTT.

The J gene is TRBJ2-3, the V gene TRBV6-6; a possible D gene is TRBD1 (7 bases). This CDR3 region has 15 residues. V was pared by 6 bases and J by 4 bases, with 17 bases between. Germline assignment: CDR1 MNHNY and CDR2 SVGAGI (reference sequence). CDR3 DNA: TGTGCCAGCAGATACCTGGCCAGGGGGGCAGATACGCAGTATTTT. It translates to CASRYLARGADTQYF.

The gene calls are TRBV27 and TRBJ2-3; TRBD2 matches at 9 bases. Losses at the gene ends were 5 bases for V and 7 bases for J; bases not matched to a gene: 13. Germline V gene data show CDR1 as MNHEY and CDR2 as SMNVEV (reference sequence). The CDR3 loop spans 16 amino acids. The CDR3 DNA reads TGTGCCAGCAGTCATTACGGGCGGGAGGGGAGTCATACGCAGTATTTT. Its protein is CASSHYGREGSHTQYF.

This sequence joins TRBV5-1 and TRBJ2-5; TRBD1 matches 7 bases. The CDR3 totals 16 residues. Per the germline V gene, CDR1 is SGHRS and CDR2 is YFSETQ. After removal of 4 bases from V and 0 bases from J, the junction contained 9 bases not matched to a gene. The CDR3 sequence: CASSARTGTYQETQYF. The DNA for the CDR3 is TGCGCCAGCAGCGCGCGGACAGGAACTTACCAAGAGACCCAGTACTTC.

The chain joins TRBV4-2 to TRBJ2-6; 11 bases fit TRBD2. The CDR3 has 20 amino acids. Germline V gene data show CDR1 as LGHNA and CDR2 as YNFKEQ. Trimming removed 4 bases from V and 0 bases from J; junction bases left unmatched: 11. DNA of the CDR3: TGTGCCAGCAGCCGGACGATTGGGACTAGCGGTTACTCTGGGGCCAACGTCCTGACTTTC. This codes for CASSRTIGTSGYSGANVLTF.

Note on this clone: This sequence may be a read error, since a much larger clone differs from it by one base. The chain recombines TRBV6-5 with TRBJ2-7; 9 bases agree with TRBD1. The CDR3 is made up of 15 amino acids. Germline lookup yields CDR1 MNHEY and CDR2 SVGAGI. Here the CDR3 reads CACSYGGQGQSEQYF. The CDR3 bases are TGTGCCTGCAGTTATGGGGGACAGGGTCAATCCGAGCAGTACTTC.

This chain links TRBV25-1 with TRBJ2-7; D could derive from TRBD1 or TRBD2 (5 bases each). V lost 2 bases to trimming and J lost 7 bases, with 12 bases between them. The CDR3 covers 13 residues. The germline CDR1 and CDR2 sequences are MGHDK and SYGVNS. The CDR3 sequence: CASSEEGEGEQYF. CDR3 bases: TGTGCCAGCAGTGAAGAGGGCGAGGGGGAGCAGTACTTC.

The V and J genes are TRBV7-2 and TRBJ1-1, with 12 bases aligning to TRBD1. The CDR3 runs 15 residues. V dropped 0 bases and J dropped 6; count of bases not matched to a gene: 2. Germline-derived CDR1 and CDR2 are SGHTA and FQGNSA. CDR3 residues: CASSLAGTGGAEAFF. CDR3 in DNA: TGTGCCAGCAGCTTAGCCGGGACAGGGGGCGCTGAAGCTTTCTTT.

CDR3 DNA: TGTGCCAGCAGCTTACTGGGGACAAGCGGTACAGGGTTTCAATGGGGGCAGTTCTTC. This sequence encodes CASSLLGTSGTGFQWGQFF. This sequence joins TRBV7-3 and TRBJ2-1; possible D gene TRBD1, 6 bases. V was cut by 2 bases and J by 12 bases, with 32 bases left in between. The CDR3 length is 19 residues. CDR1 is SGHTA, CDR2 FQGTGA, per germline.

Concerning this clone itself: Just one base apart from a much larger clone, this may be a read error. Other nucleotide sequences from this sample produce the same CDR3. CDR3 amino acids: CASSLEASGSSYNEQFF. CDR3 coding DNA: TGCGCCAGCAGCTTGGAGGCTAGCGGGAGTTCCTACAATGAGCAGTTCTTC. This chain connects TRBV5-1 to TRBJ2-1; the match to TRBD2 covers 10 bases. The CDR3 extends over 17 amino acids. V lost 0 bases and J lost 1; bases outside the gene matches: 4. Germline V gene lookup returns CDR1 SGHRS and CDR2 YFSETQ.

The V and J genes are TRBV7-9 and TRBJ1-3; TRBD1 agrees at 8 bases. V lost 7 bases and J lost 3; bases outside the gene matches: 5. The CDR3 totals 14 residues. Germline CDR1 and CDR2: SEHNR and FQNEAQ (reference sequence). The CDR3 loop reads CASTTGGYGNTIYF. CDR3 in DNA: TGTGCCAGCACCACAGGGGGTTATGGAAACACCATATATTTT.

The chain combines TRBV18 with TRBJ2-7; maybe TRBD1 (6 bases). V was clipped by 5 bases and J by 4 bases, with 12 bases between them. Germline loops: CDR1 KGHSH, CDR2 LQKENI. The CDR3 runs 13 residues. CDR3 coding DNA: TGTGCCAGCTCAGCTACAGGGTCGTACGAGCAGTACTTC. This gives the protein CASSATGSYEQYF. Filled out from reference TRBV18 and TRBJ2-7, the complete variable domain reads NAGVMQNPRHLVRRRGQEARLRCSPMKGHSHVYWYRQLPEEGLKFMVYLQKENIIDESGMPKERFSAEFPKEGPSILRIQQVVRGDSAAYFCASSATGSYEQYFGPGTRLTVT.

This chain joins TRBV5-8 and TRBJ2-7; D is uncertain. V was trimmed by 4 bases and J by 2 bases, leaving 7 bases between them. Germline V gives CDR1 SGHTS, CDR2 YDEGEE. This CDR3 has 12 residues. CDR3 in amino acids: CASSTSTYEQYF. In DNA, the CDR3 is TGTGCCAGCAGCACTTCCACCTACGAGCAGTACTTC.

The rearrangement links TRBV5-5 to TRBJ2-7, with D possibly being TRBD1 (6 bases). Trimming took 4 bases from V and 4 from J, leaving 24 bases between them. From germline, CDR1 is SGHKS and CDR2 YYEKEE (reference sequence). CDR3 length: 17 residues. CDR3 DNA sequence: TGTGCCAGCAGCCTATCAGGACAGACCGCCGGCTGGTACGAGCAGTACTTC. Translation gives CASSLSGQTAGWYEQYF.